This T cell receptor (beta chain) was retrieved from a study of T cell changes during pregnancy in multiple sclerosis. Only in-frame clones appear in the TCRdb table, and some are missing; sequencing was by immunoSEQ multiplex PCR. The table has approximately 28,000 clones, about 83% seen once; the top ten hold roughly 8%. This clone appeared once. The germline V gene has CDR1 MNHNS and CDR2 SASEGT. There are 15 residues in the CDR3. The V end was cut by 6 bases, the J end by 6 bases, with 21 bases between. The sample in question was CD8+ T cells from peripheral blood mononuclear cells, obtained after pregnancy. The TCR was taken from a female donor with multiple sclerosis, enrolled in a pregnancy study. This chain uses TRBV6-1 with TRBJ2-7; a possible D gene is TRBD2 (6 bases). The CDR3 sequence: CASRSGGAGISEQYF. The CDR3 region has the DNA TGTGCCAGCAGATCCGGGGGAGCAGGCATCTCCGAGCAGTACTTC.